A selection of T cell receptor beta chains follows, all from one sample in a study of control samples from healthy donors and cancer patients. Assay: immunoSEQ multiplex PCR; the TCRdb copy retains only in-frame clones and omits some. The data hold about 140,000 clones, with roughly nine tenths observed a single time. The sequenced sample consisted of blood. These receptors came from a man aged 18 to 29 in good health. Each CDR3 is given with its conserved first and last residue. D genes are given only for firm matches. The size of a clone is reported for some rows only, either as once, few or many, or as a class for expanded clones.

D	V	size	J	length	DNA	CDR3
TRBD1	TRBV4-1	.	TRBJ1-2	14	TGCGCCAGCAGCCAAGGACAGGGCCACGGTGGCTACACCTTC	CASSQGQGHGGYTF
.	TRBV12-3/TRBV12-4	.	TRBJ2-6	13	TGTGCCAGCAGTATGACTGGGGCCAACGTCCTGACTTTC	CASSMTGANVLTF
TRBD1	TRBV28	few	TRBJ2-7	16	TGTGCCAGCAGTTTACAGCCCTGGACAGGGGCCTACGAGCAGTACTTC	CASSLQPWTGAYEQYF
.	TRBV4-1	few	TRBJ2-7	18	TGCGCCAGCAGCCAAACAGACTTCATCGGGCCAATCTACTACGAGCAGTACTTC	CASSQTDFIGPIYYEQYF
TRBD1	TRBV6-6	.	TRBJ1-5	15	TGTGCCAGCAGCCTTGGGACAGGGCTTAATCAGCCCCAGCATTTT	CASSLGTGLNQPQHF
TRBD1	TRBV6-5	.	TRBJ2-7	13	TGTGCCAGCCTCGACAGGGGGCTCTACGAGCAGTACTTC	CASLDRGLYEQYF
TRBD2	TRBV5-5	.	TRBJ2-7	15	TGTGCCAGCAGTCGGGGGCTAGCGGGGCTATACGAGCAGTACTTC	CASSRGLAGLYEQYF
.	TRBV6-4	.	TRBJ1-1	13	TGTGCCAGCAAAGCAGAGATGAACACTGAAGCTTTCTTT	CASKAEMNTEAFF
TRBD1	TRBV10-3	once	TRBJ1-2	14	TGTGCCATCAGCCCGGGACAGGGGACGGAGGGCTACACCTTC	CAISPGQGTEGYTF
.	TRBV27	.	TRBJ2-2	13	TGTGCCAGCAGTTTATATGGCACCGGGGAGCTGTTTTTT	CASSLYGTGELFF
.	TRBV6-6	.	TRBJ1-4	14	TGTGCCAGCAGTTCCAGGGGCCTAAATGAAAAACTGTTTTTT	CASSSRGLNEKLFF
.	TRBV7-2	.	TRBJ1-3	14	TGTGCCAGCAGCCCGAACCAGATTGGAAACACCATATATTTT	CASSPNQIGNTIYF
.	TRBV6-5	.	TRBJ1-2	15	TGTGCCAGCAGGGGCCCGGGCCAGAGTTACTATGGCTACACCTTC	CASRGPGQSYYGYTF
.	TRBV6-1	.	TRBJ1-2	12	TGTGCCAGCAGTGACAGGGTGGGCGGCTACACCTTC	CASSDRVGGYTF
.	TRBV5-5	.	TRBJ1-2	17	TGTGCCAGCAGCTTGGCCCAGGGGATAACCAATAACTATGGCTACACCTTC	CASSLAQGITNNYGYTF
.	TRBV3-1/TRBV3-2	.	TRBJ2-7	14	TGTGCCAGCAGCCAAGAATCCCTAACCTACGAGCAGTACTTC	CASSQESLTYEQYF
.	TRBV7-9	.	TRBJ1-2	14	TGTGCCAGCAGGAGGGGAGAAAGAAATAATGGCTACACCTTC	CASRRGERNNGYTF
.	TRBV21-1	.	TRBJ2-2	17	TGTGCCAGCAGCAAAAGGTCGGGACAGGGATTCACCGGGGAGCTGTTTTTT	CASSKRSGQGFTGELFF
.	TRBV20-1	.	TRBJ1-1	11	TGCAGTGCAGGCAGGGAAACTGAAGCTTTCTTT	CSAGRETEAFF
TRBD1	TRBV4-2	few	TRBJ1-6	14	TGTGCCAGCAGCCGCGGGACAGATAATTCACCCCTCCACTTT	CASSRGTDNSPLHF
.	TRBV5-1	.	TRBJ1-1	14	TGCGCCAGCAGCTTTGTCAGGGATAGCACTGAAGCTTTCTTT	CASSFVRDSTEAFF
.	TRBV7-6	few	TRBJ2-5	16	TGTGCCAGCAGCCCGCTTGGGGGGGGGCAGGCTGAGACCCAGTACTTC	CASSPLGGGQAETQYF
TRBD1	TRBV6-2/TRBV6-3	.	TRBJ2-7	15	TGTGCCAGCAGCACCCGCCGGGACAGGGACTACGAGCAGTACTTC	CASSTRRDRDYEQYF
.	TRBV3-1/TRBV3-2	.	TRBJ2-7	11	TGTGCCAGCAGCCAGGGGGACGAGCAGTACTTC	CASSQGDEQYF
.	TRBV18	once	TRBJ2-7	13	TGTGCCAGCTCACCAACAGACGCCTACGAGCAGTACTTC	CASSPTDAYEQYF
.	TRBV3-1/TRBV3-2	.	TRBJ2-7	15	TGTGCCAGCAGCCAAGCAGGGGCTGGGTCCTACGAGCAGTACTTC	CASSQAGAGSYEQYF
.	TRBV24-1	.	TRBJ2-2	13	TGTGCCACCAGGGACAGTAACACCGGGGAGCTGTTTTTT	CATRDSNTGELFF
.	TRBV28	.	TRBJ1-5	18	TGTGCCAGCAGTTCCGCCCGGGAAAGTATCCTACCGAATCAGCCCCAGCATTTT	CASSSARESILPNQPQHF
TRBD1	TRBV12-5	.	TRBJ2-4	15	TGTGCTAGTGGTTTCGGGACAGGGGTTGGAAACATTCAGTACTTC	CASGFGTGVGNIQYF
.	TRBV4-3	once	TRBJ2-7	14	TGCGCCAGCAGCCAAGTAGGGGGTTCTGGGGAGCAGTACTTC	CASSQVGGSGEQYF
.	TRBV30	.	TRBJ1-2	15	TGTGCCTGGAGTGCACCCCTCCGGAAAAGCTATGGCTACACCTTC	CAWSAPLRKSYGYTF
TRBD2	TRBV7-3	.	TRBJ2-3	21	TGTGCCAGCAGCGAAAAGCCCCTAGCGGGGGGCATCGAGAGAAGCACAGATACGCAGTATTTT	CASSEKPLAGGIERSTDTQYF
TRBD1	TRBV28	.	TRBJ1-1	16	TGTGCCAGCAGTGCCCACGACAGGGCAAGGAACACTGAAGCTTTCTTT	CASSAHDRARNTEAFF
.	TRBV10-2	.	TRBJ2-3	15	TGCGCCAGCAGCCCCTTGCGGGGTAGCACAGATACGCAGTATTTT	CASSPLRGSTDTQYF
.	TRBV7-7	.	TRBJ2-5	15	TGTGCCAGCAGCTTAGATTTTGAGACAGAAGAGACCCAGTACTTC	CASSLDFETEETQYF
.	TRBV6-2/TRBV6-3	.	TRBJ2-7	16	TGTGCCAGCAGTTACAACCCTCGGGACACCTCCTACGAGCAGTACTTC	CASSYNPRDTSYEQYF
TRBD1	TRBV2	.	TRBJ1-4	12	TGTGCCAGCAGAGGCGACAGGGTTCAACTGTTTTTT	CASRGDRVQLFF
TRBD2	TRBV25-1	.	TRBJ2-7	15	TGTGCCAGCAGTGGCACTAGCGGGGTAGGCTACGAGCAGTACTTC	CASSGTSGVGYEQYF
.	TRBV7-2	.	TRBJ2-7	16	TGTGCCAGCAGCCGTCATGATCCGGTAAGGCCCCCCGAGCAGTACTTC	CASSRHDPVRPPEQYF
TRBD1	TRBV5-1	.	TRBJ1-1	15	TGCGCCAGCAGCTCCAGACAGGGGACGAACACTGAAGCTTTCTTT	CASSSRQGTNTEAFF
TRBD1	TRBV19	.	TRBJ1-1	14	TGTGCCAGTAGGCCACAGGGGGCTGGCACTGAAGCTTTCTTT	CASRPQGAGTEAFF
.	TRBV6-1	.	TRBJ2-5	13	TGTGCCAGCAGTGAAGCGCTGGCGGAGACCCAGTACTTC	CASSEALAETQYF
.	TRBV2	.	TRBJ1-1	15	TGTGCCAGCAGGTTGGGGGAGGATCGGAACACTGAAGCTTTCTTT	CASRLGEDRNTEAFF
TRBD2	TRBV5-5	.	TRBJ2-3	16	TGTGCCAGCAGCTTGGTCGGCGGGGGAAGCACAGATACGCAGTATTTT	CASSLVGGGSTDTQYF
.	TRBV27	.	TRBJ1-2	13	TGTGCCAGCAGTTTGTGGTCAAACTATGGCTACACCTTC	CASSLWSNYGYTF
.	TRBV6-6	.	TRBJ2-7	12	TGTGCCAGCAGTTCACAGGGCTACGAGCAGTACTTC	CASSSQGYEQYF
.	TRBV18	.	TRBJ2-7	14	TGTGCCAGCTCACGCCGGGACGGATATTACGAGCAGTACTTC	CASSRRDGYYEQYF
TRBD2	TRBV19	.	TRBJ2-1	15	TGTGCCAGTAGGGGACTAGCGGGGGGCCAGAATGAGCAGTTCTTC	CASRGLAGGQNEQFF
.	TRBV9	.	TRBJ1-4	16	TGTGCCAGCAGCGTAGGCGCCGTTCAGTGGAGTGAAAAACTGTTTTTT	CASSVGAVQWSEKLFF
.	TRBV6-1	.	TRBJ2-7	13	TGTGCCAGCAGTGAAATGACACCCTACGAGCAGTACTTC	CASSEMTPYEQYF
.	TRBV11-2	.	TRBJ1-1	15	TGTGCCAGCAGCTTATACGTGGGATCCGACACTGAAGCTTTCTTT	CASSLYVGSDTEAFF
.	TRBV9	.	TRBJ2-5	15	TGTGCCAGCAGCGTCCAAGGGTTACCAGCGGAGACCCAGTACTTC	CASSVQGLPAETQYF
.	TRBV7-2	.	TRBJ1-2	13	TGTGCCAGCAGCTCAGACAGCGTCTATGGCTACACCTTC	CASSSDSVYGYTF